This passage covers 21 T cell receptor beta chains from one sample sequenced in a study of blood T cell repertoires in COVID-19. The table came from immunoSEQ multiplex PCR; TCRdb's copy has only in-frame clones and leaves some out. The table records some 300,000 clones, approximately 89% of them present only once. Sequenced sample: PBMCs or T cells enriched from blood (not recorded which). These receptors were collected from a woman aged 45-59 years who had been exposed to COVID-19.

The chain recombines TRBV6-1 with TRBJ2-7; D is unclear. The CDR3 length is 12 residues. Trimming took 3 bases from V and 2 from J, leaving 5 bases between them. Germline V gene sequence: CDR1 MNHNS, CDR2 SASEGT. The CDR3 DNA follows: TGTGCCAGCAGTGACCCAGCCTACGAGCAGTACTTC. It encodes CASSDPAYEQYF.

The chain employs TRBV12-3 or TRBV12-4 and TRBJ2-1, with a tentative D call TRBD2 (6 bases). The ends were cut back, 6 bases at V and 7 bases at J, with 10 bases in the middle. The CDR3 has 12 amino acids. The CDR3 DNA sequence: TGTGCCAGCAGCCGCGGGGCGAATGAGCAGTTCTTC. It encodes CASSRGANEQFF.

This chain links TRBV28 with TRBJ1-2; D is unclear. The CDR3 contains 14 residues. CDR1 and CDR2 from the germline V gene are MDHEN and SYDVKM. The V end lost 3 bases, the J end lost 8 bases, and 16 bases lay between the germline ends. This chain's CDR3 is CASSLLGGQLGYTF. The CDR3 nucleotides read TGTGCCAGCAGTTTGTTGGGCGGGCAGCTGGGCTACACCTTC.

This clone was counted once. This chain joins TRBV9 and TRBJ1-6; tentative D call: TRBD1 (5 bases). Germline CDR1 and CDR2: SGDLS and YYNGEE. V dropped 5 bases and J dropped 8 bases, with 17 bases sitting between them. The CDR3 extends over 15 amino acids. The CDR3 region has the DNA TGTGCCAGCAGTGCCCCGGAGGGGACTCATTCACCCCTCCACTTT. Translation: CASSAPEGTHSPLHF.

This clone was recorded only once. CDR3 coding DNA: TGTGCCAGCAGTAGGAGGACAGGCCCAACCGGGGAGCTGTTTTTT. Translation: CASSRRTGPTGELFF. This chain connects TRBV27 to TRBJ2-2; 7 bases fit TRBD1. This CDR3 has 15 amino acids. V was clipped by 5 bases and J by 5 bases; unmatched bases: 8. Germline V CDR1 and CDR2: MNHEY, SMNVEV (reference sequence).

V gene TRBV29-1 combines with J gene TRBJ2-5; 14 positions match TRBD2. J was trimmed by 7 bases and V by 2 bases; bases with no gene match: 12. Germline loops: CDR1 SQVTM, CDR2 ANQGSEA. The CDR3 loop spans 17 amino acids. CDR3 loop: CSVEIVGLAGDLLTQYF. In nucleotides, the CDR3 is TGCAGCGTTGAAATAGTGGGACTAGCGGGGGACCTTTTGACCCAGTACTTC.

This rearrangement joins TRBV5-5 to TRBJ2-5, with D tentatively TRBD1 (5 bases). Per the germline V gene, CDR1 is SGHKS and CDR2 is YYEKEE (reference sequence). The CDR3 is made up of 13 amino acids. V lost 3 bases and J 5 bases, leaving 11 bases between the germline ends. CDR3 region: CASSWGKAETQYF. The CDR3 nucleotides read TGTGCCAGCAGCTGGGGCAAGGCGGAGACCCAGTACTTC.

In this sample, this clone turned up a few times. This sequence joins TRBV6-5 and TRBJ1-3, with D perhaps TRBD1 (5 bases). The germline V gene has CDR1 MNHEY and CDR2 SVGAGI. This CDR3 is built from 14 residues. V was trimmed by 11 bases and J by 0 bases, leaving 14 bases between them. This chain's CDR3 is CACLTAFSGNTIYF. The DNA of the CDR3 is TGTGCCTGCCTGACAGCTTTCTCTGGAAACACCATATATTTT.

The rearrangement uses TRBV7-9 and TRBJ1-1; D unclear. V was cut by 5 bases and J by 1 base, with 8 bases left in between. The CDR3 consists of 13 residues. CDR1 is SEHNR and CDR2 is FQNEAQ in the germline V gene (reference sequence). In DNA form, the CDR3 reads TGTGCCAGCAGCCGAGTCGGGAACACTGAAGCTTTCTTT. This gives the protein CASSRVGNTEAFF.

V usage is TRBV19 and J usage is TRBJ2-7, with TRBD1 matching over 9 bases. V lost 3 bases to trimming and J lost 5 bases; unmatched junction nucleotides: 11. The germline V gene encodes CDR1 LNHDA and CDR2 SQIVND (reference sequence). The CDR3 totals 16 residues. The DNA for the CDR3 is TGTGCCAGTAGTATTGGGTTTGGGACAGGGAAACACGAGCAGTACTTC. Amino acids: CASSIGFGTGKHEQYF. The complete variable domain, with remaining parts taken from reference TRBV19 and TRBJ2-7, reads DGGITQSPKYLFRKEGQNVTLSCEQNLNHDAMYWYRQDPGQGLRLIYYSQIVNDFQKGDIAEGYSVSREKKESFPLTVTSAQKNPTAFYLCASSIGFGTGKHEQYFGPGTRLTVT.

This clone was seen only once. This chain joins TRBV6-1 and TRBJ2-7; tentative D call: TRBD1 (5 bases). The V gene's germline CDR1 is MNHNS and CDR2 SASEGT. The CDR3 runs 14 residues. The V end was cut by 1 base, the J end by 6 bases, with 13 bases between. DNA of the CDR3: TGTGCCAGCAGTGAAGTATCCAGGGATAGCGAGCAGTACTTC. Protein product: CASSEVSRDSEQYF.

The chain has TRBV2 and TRBJ2-1, with 7 nucleotides matching TRBD1. Germline CDR1 reads SNHLY; CDR2 reads FYNNEI. CDR3 length equals 13 residues. With V trimmed by 4 bases and J by 4 bases, 1 base remained unmatched. The CDR3 DNA follows: TGTGCCAGCAGTGGGGACAGATACAATGAGCAGTTCTTC. Its translation: CASSGDRYNEQFF.

This chain connects TRBV11-1 to TRBJ2-5, with D unresolved. The V end lost 5 bases, the J end lost 5 bases, and 15 bases lay between the germline ends. The germline CDR1 and CDR2 sequences are SGHAT and FQDESV (reference sequence). CDR3 size: 14 residues. CDR3 DNA: TGTGCCAGCAGCCCCACCGGGTTCGAGGAGACCCAGTACTTC. Translated, it gives CASSPTGFEETQYF.

This chain connects TRBV5-5 to TRBJ2-2; D is unclear. CDR1 and CDR2 (germline): SGHKS, YYEKEE (reference sequence). The CDR3 runs 16 residues. The V end lost 0 bases, the J end lost 6 bases, and 15 bases lay between the germline ends. As DNA, the CDR3 is TGTGCCAGCAGCTTGGCCTTGGTAGGAGCACCCGGGGAGCTGTTTTTT. It encodes CASSLALVGAPGELFF.

This clone has only one observation. The chain carries TRBV3-1 (or the pseudogene TRBV3-2) and TRBJ2-7, with D tentatively TRBD1 (5 bases). The germline V gene has CDR1 LGHDT and CDR2 YNNKEL (reference sequence). V lost 0 bases and J lost 1, with 7 bases in between. This CDR3 comprises 14 residues. CDR3 loop: CASSQEGQSYEQYF. Here the CDR3 DNA reads TGTGCCAGCAGCCAAGAGGGGCAATCCTACGAGCAGTACTTC.

The chain links TRBV12-3 or TRBV12-4 to TRBJ1-4; D is unresolved. V lost 7 bases to trimming and J lost 15 bases, with 15 bases between them. The CDR3 runs 11 residues. CDR3 residues: CASKLKRRVFF. The CDR3 DNA reads as TGTGCCAGCAAACTAAAACGACGGGTGTTTTTT.

This chain links TRBV4-2 with TRBJ2-3; 9 bases are shared with TRBD2. The V and J ends lost 3 bases and 2 bases, in that order; junction bases with no gene match: 3. Looked up from germline, CDR1 is LGHNA and CDR2 is YNFKEQ. This CDR3 region has 15 residues. The CDR3 reads CASSQQRGVTDTQYF. The CDR3 nucleotides are TGTGCCAGCAGCCAGCAGCGGGGGGTCACAGATACGCAGTATTTT.

V and J are TRBV3-1 (or the pseudogene TRBV3-2) and TRBJ2-4, with 7 bases fitting TRBD2. CDR3 size: 13 residues. The V segment lost 3 bases and the J segment 13 bases; nucleotides outside the gene matches: 9. Looked up from germline, CDR1 is LGHDT and CDR2 is YNNKEL (reference sequence). The CDR3, as DNA: TGTGCCAGCAGCCAGCTGGGGGAGGGTGCCCAGTACTTC. Amino acids: CASSQLGEGAQYF.

The chain uses TRBV21-1 and TRBJ1-2; the table gives TRBD1 as D, unverified against the DNA. TRBV21-1 is shown as a pseudogene. The CDR3 extends over 12 amino acids. The CDR3 region has the DNA TGTGCCAGCAGCAAAGATAGACAGGGCATCCTCTTC. This codes for CASSKDRQGILF.

The rearrangement uses TRBV7-2 and TRBJ1-2; the D gene is possibly TRBD1 (5 bases). The CDR3 runs to 14 residues. With 4 bases removed from V and 7 bases from J, the gap between germline ends came to 16 bases. Germline CDR1 and CDR2: SGHTA and FQGNSA. The CDR3 coding sequence is TGTGCCAGCAGCTCAAATCAGGGCCCTTTTGGCTACACCTTC. Protein product: CASSSNQGPFGYTF. The full variable domain, completed using reference TRBV7-2 and TRBJ1-2, is GAGVSQSPSNKVTEKGKDVELRCDPISGHTALYWYRQSLGQGLEFLIYFQGNSAPDKSGLPSDRFSAERTGGSVSTLTIQRTQQEDSAVYLCASSSNQGPFGYTFGSGTRLTVV.

This chain links TRBV5-1 with TRBJ2-3, with D perhaps TRBD2 (6 bases). Trimming shortened V by 0 bases and J by 1 base, and 9 bases separated the two germline ends. The CDR3 sequence is 15 residues long. Germline V CDR1 and CDR2: SGHRS, YFSETQ. CDR3 in amino acids: CASSLAASGTDTQYF. CDR3 nucleotides: TGCGCCAGCAGCTTGGCGGCTAGCGGCACAGATACGCAGTATTTT.